The subject of this entry is one T cell receptor beta chain. This record comes from a study of blood T cells in healthy people across ages. CDR3 length: 15 residues. V dropped 0 bases and J dropped 6; count of bases not matched to a gene: 3. CDR1 and CDR2 from the germline V gene are SGDLS and YYNGEE. A second PCR of 7 to 11 cycles used a sample-barcoded 5' primer and a J-beta primer mix. Each CDR3 protein is one row after TCRdb ran MiXCR on the 5' RACE reads. The sample holds approximately 1,000,000 distinct CDR3 sequences, more than 30% seen once. The material sequenced was blood. This receptor was obtained from a man aged 18 to 29 in good health. The V and J genes are TRBV9 and TRBJ1-4; 9 nucleotides line up with TRBD1. CDR3 coding DNA: TGTGCCAGCAGCGTAGAGACAGGGGGGGATGAAAAACTGTTTTTT. It codes for CASSVETGGDEKLFF.